A selection of T cell receptor beta chains follows, all from one sample in a study of graft-versus-host responses after intestinal transplantation. Here immunoSEQ multiplex PCR was the method, and the copy in TCRdb shows in-frame clones only, minus some. The sample has approximately 12,000 clones, about four fifths seen once. The sample consisted of PBMCs, taken approximately 320 days after intestinal transplant. The receptors here all came from a human patient who received an intestinal transplant, so some T cells may come from the graft donor. Both conserved end residues are part of each CDR3. A D gene is named only where the DNA matches it firmly. Size tells how often a clone was seen (once, few, many) or the class of an expanded clone, and some rows leave it out.

clone_size: once
v_call: TRBV15
d_call: TRBD1
j_call: TRBJ1-1
cdr3_length: 15
cdr3_nt: TGTGCCACCAGCAGATCCACAGGGGGGCCCACTGAAGCTTTCTTT
cdr3_aa: CATSRSTGGPTEAFF

clone_size: .
v_call: TRBV11-1
d_call: .
j_call: TRBJ2-5
cdr3_length: 17
cdr3_nt: TGTGCCAGCAGCTTGGGCATCAGGGCAGGGGAAAAAGAGACCCAGTACTTC
cdr3_aa: CASSLGIRAGEKETQYF

clone_size: .
v_call: TRBV9
d_call: TRBD2
j_call: TRBJ2-3
cdr3_length: 15
cdr3_nt: TGTGCCAGCAGCGTAGGGGGGCGGGAGGTAGATACGCAGTATTTT
cdr3_aa: CASSVGGREVDTQYF

clone_size: .
v_call: TRBV6-5
d_call: .
j_call: TRBJ1-6
cdr3_length: 14
cdr3_nt: TGTGCCAGCAGCCGACGGTTCTATAATTCACCCCTCCACTTT
cdr3_aa: CASSRRFYNSPLHF

clone_size: .
v_call: TRBV27
d_call: TRBD1
j_call: TRBJ1-5
cdr3_length: 14
cdr3_nt: TGTGCCAGCAGTTTATTGAGGGGGCATCAGCCCCAGCATTTT
cdr3_aa: CASSLLRGHQPQHF

clone_size: .
v_call: TRBV5-1
d_call: TRBD2
j_call: TRBJ2-7
cdr3_length: 13
cdr3_nt: TGCGCCAGCAAAACTAGCGGCTCCTACGAGCAGTACTTC
cdr3_aa: CASKTSGSYEQYF

clone_size: .
v_call: TRBV7-2
d_call: .
j_call: TRBJ2-3
cdr3_length: 15
cdr3_nt: TGTGCCAGCAGCTTAGCCGGGTTCCCCACAGATACGCAGTATTTT
cdr3_aa: CASSLAGFPTDTQYF

clone_size: .
v_call: TRBV29-1
d_call: .
j_call: TRBJ2-7
cdr3_length: 15
cdr3_nt: TGCAGCGGGCTCGGGACTCCGAGGGACTCCTACGAGCAGTACTTC
cdr3_aa: CSGLGTPRDSYEQYF

clone_size: .
v_call: TRBV6-4
d_call: .
j_call: TRBJ2-3
cdr3_length: 16
cdr3_nt: TGTGCCAGCAGTGACTCGGCGGGATCTAGCACAGATACGCAGTATTTT
cdr3_aa: CASSDSAGSSTDTQYF

clone_size: once
v_call: TRBV28
d_call: TRBD1
j_call: TRBJ1-2
cdr3_length: 13
cdr3_nt: TGTGCCTACGCTAAAAACAGGGGTGAAGGCTACACCTTC
cdr3_aa: CAYAKNRGEGYTF

clone_size: .
v_call: TRBV19
d_call: .
j_call: TRBJ2-1
cdr3_length: 14
cdr3_nt: TGTGCCAGTAGTATTTTACAGGGAGGGAATGAGCAGTTCTTC
cdr3_aa: CASSILQGGNEQFF

clone_size: .
v_call: TRBV2
d_call: TRBD1
j_call: TRBJ1-5
cdr3_length: 15
cdr3_nt: TGTGCCAGTATGTTCGGCACAGGGGTCAATCAGCCCCAGCATTTT
cdr3_aa: CASMFGTGVNQPQHF

clone_size: .
v_call: TRBV14
d_call: TRBD1
j_call: TRBJ1-1
cdr3_length: 17
cdr3_nt: TGTGCCAGCAGCCAAGGGACAGGGCGGGGATTGAACACTGAAGCTTTCTTT
cdr3_aa: CASSQGTGRGLNTEAFF

clone_size: .
v_call: TRBV5-4
d_call: .
j_call: TRBJ2-5
cdr3_length: 15
cdr3_nt: TGTGCCAGCAGCTTTCCCGAAAGGGGGAGAGAGACCCAGTACTTC
cdr3_aa: CASSFPERGRETQYF

clone_size: .
v_call: TRBV5-6
d_call: .
j_call: TRBJ2-5
cdr3_length: 12
cdr3_nt: TGTGCCAGCAGCTTGCCGGCAGAGACCCAGTACTTC
cdr3_aa: CASSLPAETQYF

clone_size: .
v_call: TRBV5-5
d_call: .
j_call: TRBJ1-1
cdr3_length: 14
cdr3_nt: TGTGCCAGCAGCCAGGACGGAGGTACCACTGAAGCTTTCTTT
cdr3_aa: CASSQDGGTTEAFF

clone_size: .
v_call: TRBV6-5
d_call: TRBD2
j_call: TRBJ2-7
cdr3_length: 13
cdr3_nt: TGTGCCAGCAGTGGACTAGCCGGATACGAGCAGTACTTC
cdr3_aa: CASSGLAGYEQYF

clone_size: .
v_call: TRBV6-5
d_call: .
j_call: TRBJ2-5
cdr3_length: 14
cdr3_nt: TGTGCCAGCAGTTACTCGTCTCTGTCAGAGACCCAGTACTTC
cdr3_aa: CASSYSSLSETQYF

clone_size: .
v_call: TRBV7-2
d_call: TRBD1
j_call: TRBJ2-1
cdr3_length: 15
cdr3_nt: TGTGCCAGCAGCTATGACAGGGGGCTTGAAAATGAGCAGTTCTTC
cdr3_aa: CASSYDRGLENEQFF

clone_size: .
v_call: TRBV27
d_call: .
j_call: TRBJ2-6
cdr3_length: 14
cdr3_nt: TGTGCCAGCAGTCCTATCTCTGGGGCCAACGTCCTGACTTTC
cdr3_aa: CASSPISGANVLTF

clone_size: .
v_call: TRBV4-1
d_call: .
j_call: TRBJ2-1
cdr3_length: 13
cdr3_nt: TGCGCCAGCAGCCGCAGCTCCTACAATGAGCAGTTCTTC
cdr3_aa: CASSRSSYNEQFF

clone_size: .
v_call: TRBV27
d_call: TRBD1
j_call: TRBJ1-1
cdr3_length: 13
cdr3_nt: TGTGCCAGCGGACAGGGGTGGGGCACTGAAGCTTTCTTT
cdr3_aa: CASGQGWGTEAFF

clone_size: .
v_call: TRBV7-6
d_call: TRBD2
j_call: TRBJ2-5
cdr3_length: 15
cdr3_nt: TGTGCCAGCAGCCCCAGGGTAGCGGGGCAGGAGACCCAGTACTTC
cdr3_aa: CASSPRVAGQETQYF

clone_size: once
v_call: TRBV5-1
d_call: .
j_call: TRBJ2-1
cdr3_length: 12
cdr3_nt: TGCGCCAGCAGCCTCCAGGGGAATGAGCAGTTCTTC
cdr3_aa: CASSLQGNEQFF

clone_size: once
v_call: TRBV10-3
d_call: .
j_call: TRBJ1-1
cdr3_length: 14
cdr3_nt: TGTGCCTCGGGTGGGGCGAGCTCGAACACTGAAGCTTTCTTT
cdr3_aa: CASGGASSNTEAFF

clone_size: once
v_call: TRBV7-3
d_call: TRBD2
j_call: TRBJ2-1
cdr3_length: 15
cdr3_nt: TGTGCCAGCAGTCTGACTAGCGCGTCCTACAATGAGCAGTTCTTC
cdr3_aa: CASSLTSASYNEQFF

clone_size: once
v_call: TRBV28
d_call: TRBD2
j_call: TRBJ2-7
cdr3_length: 15
cdr3_nt: TGTGCCAGCAGTTTATTACTAGCGGGGGACTACGAGCAGTACTTC
cdr3_aa: CASSLLLAGDYEQYF

clone_size: .
v_call: TRBV5-1
d_call: .
j_call: TRBJ2-2
cdr3_length: 15
cdr3_nt: TGCGCCAGCAGCTTGCAGATCCCGAACACCGGGGAGCTGTTTTTT
cdr3_aa: CASSLQIPNTGELFF

clone_size: .
v_call: TRBV7-6
d_call: .
j_call: TRBJ2-7
cdr3_length: 13
cdr3_nt: TGTGCCAGCAGCCCACACCGGGGGCCCGAGCAGTACTTC
cdr3_aa: CASSPHRGPEQYF

clone_size: .
v_call: TRBV10-3
d_call: TRBD2
j_call: TRBJ2-1
cdr3_length: 16
cdr3_nt: TGTGCCATCAGTGCACTAGCGGGAGGAGAATCCGTTGAGCAGTTCTTC
cdr3_aa: CAISALAGGESVEQFF

clone_size: .
v_call: TRBV5-4
d_call: .
j_call: TRBJ2-1
cdr3_length: 14
cdr3_nt: TGTGCCAGCAGCTTTAGAGGGGGATTCTTGGAGCAGTTCTTC
cdr3_aa: CASSFRGGFLEQFF

clone_size: few
v_call: TRBV27
d_call: .
j_call: TRBJ1-5
cdr3_length: 13
cdr3_nt: TGTGCCAGCAGTCGGACGGGCAATCAGCCCCAGCATTTT
cdr3_aa: CASSRTGNQPQHF

clone_size: .
v_call: TRBV4-1
d_call: .
j_call: TRBJ2-1
cdr3_length: 12
cdr3_nt: TGCGCCAGCAGCCCTGACATGAATGAGCAGTTCTTC
cdr3_aa: CASSPDMNEQFF

clone_size: .
v_call: TRBV5-4
d_call: TRBD2
j_call: TRBJ2-5
cdr3_length: 13
cdr3_nt: TGTGCCAGCAGCGTCGGACTAGGCGAGACCCAGTACTTC
cdr3_aa: CASSVGLGETQYF

clone_size: .
v_call: TRBV9
d_call: TRBD1
j_call: TRBJ1-2
cdr3_length: 21
cdr3_nt: TGTGCCAGCAGTGAATCCGAATTGGAGGGGGACAGGGGAGGGATAGACTATGGCTACACCTTC
cdr3_aa: CASSESELEGDRGGIDYGYTF

clone_size: once
v_call: TRBV28
d_call: TRBD2
j_call: TRBJ2-7
cdr3_length: 15
cdr3_nt: TGTGCCAGCAGCCCAAATAGCGGGAGCCCCTACGAGCAGTACTTC
cdr3_aa: CASSPNSGSPYEQYF

clone_size: few
v_call: TRBV28
d_call: .
j_call: TRBJ1-5
cdr3_length: 13
cdr3_nt: TGTGCCAGCAGTTTATCGGGAAATCAGCCCCAGCATTTT
cdr3_aa: CASSLSGNQPQHF

clone_size: .
v_call: TRBV6-5
d_call: .
j_call: TRBJ2-1
cdr3_length: 15
cdr3_nt: TGTGCCAGCAGCCAGGGGGGGGCATGGGTGGATGAGCAGTTCTTC
cdr3_aa: CASSQGGAWVDEQFF

clone_size: .
v_call: TRBV5-1
d_call: .
j_call: TRBJ2-2
cdr3_length: 13
cdr3_nt: TGCGCCAGCAGGACAGCGTTCGCCGGGGAGCTGTTTTTT
cdr3_aa: CASRTAFAGELFF

clone_size: .
v_call: TRBV28
d_call: .
j_call: TRBJ2-7
cdr3_length: 12
cdr3_nt: TGTGCCAGCAGTGCGACAGGTGGCGAGCAGTACTTC
cdr3_aa: CASSATGGEQYF

clone_size: .
v_call: TRBV2
d_call: .
j_call: TRBJ2-5
cdr3_length: 14
cdr3_nt: TGTGCCAGCAGTGAATTGATATCGGGGGTGGAGCAGTACTTC
cdr3_aa: CASSELISGVEQYF

clone_size: .
v_call: TRBV18
d_call: TRBD1
j_call: TRBJ2-1
cdr3_length: 15
cdr3_nt: TGTGCCAGCTCACCCGGGACAGGGGTCTACAATGAGCAGTTCTTC
cdr3_aa: CASSPGTGVYNEQFF

clone_size: .
v_call: TRBV13
d_call: .
j_call: TRBJ2-7
cdr3_length: 12
cdr3_nt: TGTGCCAGCAGCTTATCTGGGTACGAGCAGTACTTC
cdr3_aa: CASSLSGYEQYF

clone_size: .
v_call: TRBV7-9
d_call: .
j_call: TRBJ1-1
cdr3_length: 12
cdr3_nt: TGTGCCAGCAGCCAGAGAAACACTGAAGCTTTCTTT
cdr3_aa: CASSQRNTEAFF

clone_size: .
v_call: TRBV5-1
d_call: TRBD1
j_call: TRBJ1-1
cdr3_length: 12
cdr3_nt: TGCGCCAGCAGCCCAGGGGGCACTGAAGCTTTCTTT
cdr3_aa: CASSPGGTEAFF